The 32 T cell receptor beta chains given below trace back to one sample, sequenced in a study of blood T cell repertoires in COVID-19. TCRdb keeps only in-frame clones here, not all; method: immunoSEQ multiplex PCR. The sample lists about 94,000 clones; around 86% were seen once. Sequencing used peripheral blood. All receptors derive from a woman older than 75 with acute or convalescent COVID-19.

V usage is TRBV19 and J usage is TRBJ1-2; weak D call: TRBD1 (5 bases). Germline V gives CDR1 LNHDA, CDR2 SQIVND (reference sequence). V lost 6 bases and J 4 bases, leaving 15 bases between the germline ends. The CDR3 runs to 14 residues. CDR3 in DNA: TGTGCCAGTAGAAGTAAGCAGGGACTCTATGGCTACACCTTC. As protein: CASRSKQGLYGYTF.

The genes are TRBV7-8 and TRBJ2-2, with TRBD2 matching 9 bases. Germline CDR1 and CDR2: SGHVS and FQNEAQ. The CDR3 runs to 16 residues. The trim removed 1 base at V and 2 bases at J, leaving 2 bases unmatched. CDR3 sequence: CASSLGTSVNTGELFF. DNA of the CDR3: TGTGCCAGCAGCTTAGGGACTAGCGTAAACACCGGGGAGCTGTTTTTT.

The chain carries TRBV2 and TRBJ1-2; 7 bases match TRBD1. Trimming at V came to 3 bases and at J to 8 bases, leaving 6 bases not matched to a gene. This CDR3 is built from 13 residues. From germline, CDR1 is SNHLY and CDR2 FYNNEI. As DNA, the CDR3 is TGTGCCAGCAGTGAGGGAAGGACAGGAGGCTACACCTTC. This gives the protein CASSEGRTGGYTF.

This clone was observed once. CDR3 sequence reads: CASSQEGSGRAKNIQYF. CDR3 bases: TGTGCCAGCAGCCAAGAAGGGAGCGGGAGAGCCAAAAACATTCAGTACTTC. The chain joins TRBV3-1 (or the pseudogene TRBV3-2) to TRBJ2-4, with 8 positions matching TRBD2. Germline loops: CDR1 LGHDT, CDR2 YNNKEL (reference sequence). The CDR3 spans 17 residues. Trimming cost V 0 bases and J 0 bases; bases outside gene matches: 4.

The chain is built from TRBV6-6 and TRBJ2-7, with 8 nucleotides matching TRBD2. Germline V gives CDR1 MNHNY, CDR2 SVGAGI (reference sequence). V was pared by 6 bases and J by 6 bases, with 10 bases of the junction left unmatched. CDR3 length equals 14 residues. CDR3 nucleotides: TGTGCCAGCAGCACCGGGGGGGCGCAAGTCGAGCAGTACTTC. It yields the protein CASSTGGAQVEQYF.

The rearrangement links TRBV7-2 to TRBJ2-1; the D gene is possibly TRBD2 (5 bases). Germline-derived CDR1 and CDR2 are SGHTA and FQGNSA. With 1 base removed from V and 8 bases from J, the gap between germline ends came to 12 bases. The CDR3 has 14 residues. CDR3 in DNA: TGTGCCAGCAGCTTAGGGCGGGCTGGGGATGAGCAGTTCTTC. Translating gives CASSLGRAGDEQFF.

The V call is TRBV11-2, the J call TRBJ2-5, with 8 bases that match TRBD1. CDR1 and CDR2 (germline): SGHAT, FQNNGV. This CDR3 has 15 residues. V gave up 8 bases and J gave up 2 bases; unmatched junction bases: 10. CDR3 DNA: TGTGCCAGCCGATTCCCCGGGACAGGACAAGAGACCCAGTACTTC. This codes for CASRFPGTGQETQYF. Supplemented by reference TRBV11-2 and TRBJ2-5, the full variable domain reads EAGVAQSPRYKIIEKRQSVAFWCNPISGHATLYWYQQILGQGPKLLIQFQNNGVVDDSQLPKDRFSAERLKGVDSTLKIQPAKLEDSAVYLCASRFPGTGQETQYFGPGTRLLVL.

This clone turned up a few times. The J gene is TRBJ2-1, the V gene TRBV2, with D tentatively TRBD1 (6 bases). The germline CDR1 and CDR2 sequences are SNHLY and FYNNEI. V gave up 6 bases and J gave up 10 bases, with 16 bases separating them. CDR3 length equals 13 residues. The CDR3 here is CASSRQVPKEQFF. The CDR3 bases are TGTGCCAGCAGCAGACAGGTTCCTAAGGAGCAGTTCTTC.

The chain is built from TRBV9 and TRBJ1-2, with a possible D match to TRBD1 (6 bases). Trimming took 0 bases from V and 4 from J, leaving 13 bases between them. Germline V gene sequence: CDR1 SGDLS, CDR2 YYNGEE. This CDR3 region has 15 residues. The CDR3 protein is CASSVDRAAFYGYTF. The CDR3 DNA reads TGTGCCAGCAGCGTAGACAGGGCGGCCTTCTATGGCTACACCTTC.

The V gene is TRBV7-2, the J gene TRBJ2-1; D may be TRBD1 (7 bases). V gave up 1 base and J gave up 7 bases, with 11 bases separating them. The germline V gene has CDR1 SGHTA and CDR2 FQGNSA. The CDR3 loop spans 14 amino acids. The CDR3 DNA reads TGTGCCAGCAGCTTAGGCGGGACAGCTAATGAGCAGTTCTTC. Protein sequence: CASSLGGTANEQFF.

The chain recombines TRBV2 with TRBJ2-1; D unresolved. The CDR3 totals 13 residues. The V gene lost 7 bases and the J gene lost 5 bases, with 12 bases spanning the gap. Germline loops: CDR1 SNHLY, CDR2 FYNNEI. The DNA for the CDR3 is TGTGCCAGCACTGGGCAGACACACAATGAGCAGTTCTTC. Its translation: CASTGQTHNEQFF.

The rearrangement uses TRBV7-9 and TRBJ1-2; 8 bases map to TRBD1. The CDR3 runs 15 residues. V dropped 3 bases and J dropped 4; count of bases not matched to a gene: 7. CDR1 and CDR2 (germline): SEHNR, FQNEAQ (reference sequence). DNA of the CDR3: TGTGCCAGCAGCTTGGGACAGGCGGACGCCTATGGCTACACCTTC. Its protein is CASSLGQADAYGYTF. The whole variable domain, filled in from reference TRBV7-9 and TRBJ1-2, reads DTGVSQNPRHKITKRGQNVTFRCDPISEHNRLYWYRQTLGQGPEFLTYFQNEAQLEKSRLLSDRFSAERPKGSFSTLEIQRTEQGDSAMYLCASSLGQADAYGYTFGSGTRLTVV.

The chain carries TRBV18 and TRBJ2-5; 9 bases line up with TRBD1. The germline V gene encodes CDR1 KGHSH and CDR2 LQKENI. The V segment lost 5 bases and the J segment 5 bases; nucleotides outside the gene matches: 6. This CDR3 spans 14 amino acids. CDR3 sequence: CASSLNRGQETQYF. The CDR3, as DNA: TGTGCCAGCTCATTGAACAGGGGGCAGGAGACCCAGTACTTC.

J is TRBJ2-5 and V is TRBV19; D might be TRBD2 (6 bases). Trimming pared 10 bases from V and 4 bases from J, leaving 16 bases between. Germline V gene data show CDR1 as LNHDA and CDR2 as SQIVND (reference sequence). This CDR3 region has 13 residues. This CDR3 is CATTEVGGETQYF. The CDR3 nucleotides read TGTGCCACCACCGAAGTGGGGGGAGAGACCCAGTACTTC.

The chain combines TRBV19 with TRBJ2-2; 11 bases agree with TRBD1. CDR1 is LNHDA, CDR2 SQIVND, per germline (reference sequence). V dropped 11 bases and J dropped 5; count of bases not matched to a gene: 10. The CDR3 runs to 15 residues. The CDR3 sequence: CAGGRGQGATGELFF. In nucleotides, the CDR3 is TGTGCCGGGGGTCGAGGACAGGGGGCTACCGGGGAGCTGTTTTTT.

The V gene is TRBV6-2 or TRBV6-3, the J gene TRBJ2-3; 7 nucleotides align to TRBD2. The V and J ends lost 6 bases and 1 base, in that order; junction bases with no gene match: 16. CDR3 length equals 18 residues. Germline values: CDR1 MNHEY, CDR2 SVGEGT. The CDR3: CASSQYAMSGERTDTQYF. CDR3 sequence (DNA): TGTGCCAGCAGCCAGTACGCGATGAGCGGGGAGCGCACAGATACGCAGTATTTT.

This clone was seen only once. This chain links TRBV24-1 with TRBJ2-3; D gene ambiguous. The CDR3 runs to 15 residues. Looked up from germline, CDR1 is KGHDR and CDR2 is SFDVKD. Trimming pared 5 bases from V and 3 bases from J, leaving 14 bases between. The CDR3 DNA sequence: TGTGCCACCAGTGTTCTCCCAGACTCTACAGATACGCAGTATTTT. It is translated as CATSVLPDSTDTQYF.

This clone came up once. The chain recombines TRBV6-5 with TRBJ1-2; possibly TRBD1 for D (5 bases). The germline gives CDR1 MNHEY, CDR2 SVGAGI. The CDR3 sequence is 12 residues long. The ends were cut back, 5 bases at V and 2 bases at J, with 6 bases in the middle. The CDR3 DNA follows: TGTGCCAGCAGTCAGGGAAACTATGGCTACACCTTC. It codes for CASSQGNYGYTF.

The rearrangement uses TRBV9 and TRBJ2-7; D uncertain. This CDR3 region has 17 residues. Trimming took off 1 base at V and 2 bases at J, with 19 bases between the two ends. The germline V gene encodes CDR1 SGDLS and CDR2 YYNGEE. CDR3 region: CASSVKPWVSLTYEQYF. For the CDR3, the DNA is TGTGCCAGCAGCGTAAAGCCGTGGGTTAGCTTAACCTACGAGCAGTACTTC.

This chain joins TRBV19 and TRBJ2-3; 7 bases fit TRBD2. This CDR3 has 15 residues. V was pared by 3 bases and J by 2 bases, with 5 bases of the junction left unmatched. Germline CDR1 LNHDA, CDR2 SQIVND (reference sequence). CDR3 protein: CASSMGRGNTDTQYF. The DNA for the CDR3 is TGTGCCAGTAGTATGGGGCGGGGGAACACAGATACGCAGTATTTT.

This chain joins TRBV5-8 and TRBJ2-5; 8 bases are a match to TRBD1. The CDR3 contains 16 residues. V trimming: 2 bases; J trimming: 2 bases; junction bases outside the gene matches: 8. Germline values: CDR1 SGHTS, CDR2 YDEGEE. The CDR3 loop is CASSFGRGRGQETQYF. Written as DNA, the CDR3 is TGTGCCAGCAGCTTCGGCAGGGGGCGCGGGCAAGAGACCCAGTACTTC.

The rearrangement joins TRBV24-1 to TRBJ2-1; D possibly corresponds to TRBD1 (5 bases). Trimming took 1 base from V and 7 from J, leaving 7 bases between them. The CDR3 sequence is 13 residues long. Germline CDR1 is KGHDR and CDR2 is SFDVKD. In nucleotides, the CDR3 is TGTGCCACCAGTGATTTTCAGGGAAATGAGCAGTTCTTC. Its translation: CATSDFQGNEQFF.

This chain uses TRBV14 with TRBJ2-7, with 7 bases fitting TRBD1. CDR1 and CDR2 (germline): SGHDN, FVKESK. The CDR3 loop spans 14 amino acids. After removal of 4 bases from V and 3 bases from J, the junction contained 6 bases not matched to a gene. CDR3 bases: TGTGCCAGCAGCCTTCGCAGGGGGAGCTACGAGCAGTACTTC. Translated: CASSLRRGSYEQYF.

This CDR3 reads CASSAGGTEAFF. Written as DNA, the CDR3 is TGCGCCAGCAGCGCAGGGGGGACTGAAGCTTTCTTT. V usage is TRBV5-1 and J usage is TRBJ1-1, with TRBD1 matching over 7 bases. Germline CDR1 is SGHRS and CDR2 is YFSETQ. With V trimmed by 4 bases and J by 5 bases, 2 bases remained unmatched. This CDR3 is built from 12 residues.

The chain links TRBV29-1 to TRBJ1-1; 7 positions agree with TRBD1. Looked up from germline, CDR1 is SQVTM and CDR2 is ANQGSEA. Losses at the gene ends were 8 bases for V and 1 base for J; bases not matched to a gene: 10. The CDR3 has 14 amino acids. The CDR3 sequence is CSILRGPGNTEAFF. The CDR3 coding sequence is TGCAGCATTCTGAGGGGGCCAGGGAACACTGAAGCTTTCTTT.

The chain combines TRBV2 with TRBJ2-1, with 9 bases lining up with TRBD2. The CDR3 covers 17 residues. V lost 6 bases, J lost 7 bases, and 16 bases stayed unmatched. Germline V gene lookup returns CDR1 SNHLY and CDR2 FYNNEI. This CDR3 is CASSGPSGTSRENEQFF. The DNA of the CDR3 is TGTGCCAGCAGCGGCCCCTCCGGGACTAGCAGGGAGAATGAGCAGTTCTTC.

The chain uses TRBV20-1 and TRBJ1-1; D perhaps matches TRBD1 (6 bases). Germline values: CDR1 DFQATT, CDR2 SNEGSKA (reference sequence). Trimming took 3 bases from V and 2 from J, leaving 16 bases between them. CDR3 length: 15 residues. The CDR3 coding sequence is TGCAGTGCTAGTCAAGGCGGGGGGGGCAACACTGAAGCTTTCTTT. Translation gives CSASQGGGGNTEAFF.

V usage is TRBV19 and J usage is TRBJ1-1; perhaps TRBD1 as D (5 bases). The V gene lost 8 bases and the J gene lost 1 base, with 29 bases spanning the gap. Looked up from germline, CDR1 is LNHDA and CDR2 is SQIVND (reference sequence). The CDR3 is 19 residues long. Here the CDR3 reads CASGRYRGRFIRPNTEAFF. DNA for the CDR3: TGTGCCAGTGGAAGGTATCGGGGGAGGTTTATCAGGCCGAACACTGAAGCTTTCTTT.

This chain links TRBV5-1 with TRBJ1-1, with D unclear. Trimming took 4 bases from V and 1 from J, leaving 8 bases between them. This CDR3 is built from 13 residues. Per the germline V gene, CDR1 is SGHRS and CDR2 is YFSETQ. CDR3 residues: CASSPRENTEAFF. The CDR3 DNA reads TGCGCCAGCAGCCCCCGGGAGAACACTGAAGCTTTCTTT. The full variable domain, its missing parts supplied by reference TRBV5-1 and TRBJ1-1, is KAGVTQTPRYLIKTRGQQVTLSCSPISGHRSVSWYQQTPGQGLQFLFEYFSETQRNKGNFPGRFSGRQFSNSRSEMNVSTLELGDSALYLCASSPRENTEAFFGQGTRLTVV.

The chain couples TRBV4-2 to TRBJ1-5, with D unclear. CDR1 LGHNA and CDR2 YNFKEQ come from the germline V gene. The ends were cut back, 0 bases at V and 6 bases at J, with 6 bases in the middle. The CDR3 length is 13 residues. The CDR3, as DNA: TGTGCCAGCAGCCAAGATCGGGGTCAGCCCCAGCATTTT. Encoded protein: CASSQDRGQPQHF.

V usage is TRBV5-4 and J usage is TRBJ2-2, with D maybe TRBD1 (5 bases). Germline-derived CDR1 and CDR2 are SGHNT and YYREEE (reference sequence). V lost 3 bases, J lost 3 bases, and 9 bases lay in between. The CDR3 totals 14 residues. CDR3 sequence: CASSYRQHTGELFF. The CDR3 DNA follows: TGTGCCAGCAGCTATAGACAGCACACCGGGGAGCTGTTTTTT.

V and J are TRBV6-5 and TRBJ1-3, with a possible D match to TRBD1 (5 bases). The germline CDR1 and CDR2 sequences are MNHEY and SVGAGI. V lost 8 bases to trimming and J lost 4 bases, with 12 bases between them. The CDR3 contains 13 residues. CDR3: CASSPGLGNTIYF. The CDR3, as DNA: TGTGCCAGCTCTCCAGGGTTAGGAAACACCATATATTTT.